The table lists the clone carrying this TCR beta chain with a count of one. Antigen specificity is unknown. The PCR used 60 Vbeta and 13 Jbeta primers. Method: immunoSEQ multiplex PCR; TCRdb's copy keeps in-frame clones and lacks some. The sample contains about 96,000 clones, over 75% of which appear only once. The data stem from a study of cytomegalovirus exposure and HLA in healthy donors. Background on the study: From donors who were HLA-typed, an early data release held around 80 million unique TCRs. Findings and limits, study-wide: Testing in vitro showed a few CMV-associated chains specific for CMV antigens.

The CDR3 is made up of 17 amino acids. CDR1 is SGHTA, CDR2 FQGNSA, per germline. V shed 5 bases and J 9 bases; nucleotides not matched to a gene: 18. V is TRBV7-2 and J is TRBJ2-1; 8 bases are a match to TRBD2. The sequence derives from a man in his forties or fifties in good health and CMV-seropositive. Sequences were obtained from PBMCs. In DNA, the CDR3 is TGTGCCAGCAGCCGTGGGGGAATGCGGGGGGCGGAGAGTGAGCAGTTCTTC. Translation gives CASSRGGMRGAESEQFF.